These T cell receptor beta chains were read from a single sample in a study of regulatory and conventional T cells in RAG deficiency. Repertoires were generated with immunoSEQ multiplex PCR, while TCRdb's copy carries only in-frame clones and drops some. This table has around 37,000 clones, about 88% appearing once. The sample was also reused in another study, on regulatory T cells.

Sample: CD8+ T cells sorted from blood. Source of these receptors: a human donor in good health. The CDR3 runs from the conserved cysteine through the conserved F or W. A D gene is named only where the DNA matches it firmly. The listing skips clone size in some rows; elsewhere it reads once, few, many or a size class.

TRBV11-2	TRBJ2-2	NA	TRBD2	TGTGCCAGCAGCTTAGACGGCCTCTGGGAAAGCGGGGTGAACACCGGGGAGCTGTTTTTT	CASSLDGLWESGVNTGELFF
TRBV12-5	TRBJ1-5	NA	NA	TGTGCTAGTGGTTTGGGGGGAACTAGGAATCAGCCCCAGCATTTT	CASGLGGTRNQPQHF
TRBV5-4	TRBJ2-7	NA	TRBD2	TGTGCCAGCAGCTTTGATGTGACTAGCGGGATGGGCGAGCAGTACTTC	CASSFDVTSGMGEQYF
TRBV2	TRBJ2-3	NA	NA	TGTGCCAGCAAACCAAAGGACCTTCCCACAGATACGCAGTATTTT	CASKPKDLPTDTQYF
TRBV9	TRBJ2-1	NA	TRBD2	TGTGCCAGCAGCGTAGCTGGGGCGGGGGGGCCTTCAAGGGTTGGCAATGAGCAGTTCTTC	CASSVAGAGGPSRVGNEQFF
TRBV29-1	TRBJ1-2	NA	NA	TGCAGCGTACCCGACAGACCCTATGGCTACACCTTC	CSVPDRPYGYTF
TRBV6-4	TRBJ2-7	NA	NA	TGTGCCAGCAGTGAAGCAGGGGCCCCCCACGAGCAGTACTTC	CASSEAGAPHEQYF
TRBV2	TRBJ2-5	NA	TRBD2	TGTGCCAGCAACCCTAGCGGACAAGAGACCCAGTACTTC	CASNPSGQETQYF
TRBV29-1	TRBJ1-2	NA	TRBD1	TGCAGCACTCGACAGGGTGACTATGGCTACACCTTC	CSTRQGDYGYTF
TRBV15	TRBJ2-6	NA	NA	TGTGCCACCAGCAGCGGGTTGTCTGGGGCCAACGTCCTGACTTTC	CATSSGLSGANVLTF
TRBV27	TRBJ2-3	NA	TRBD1	TGTGCCAGCAGTCGTTGGACAGGGATGGATACGCAGTATTTT	CASSRWTGMDTQYF
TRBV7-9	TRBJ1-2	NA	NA	TGTGCCAGCAACGGGGATTATGTGGGTGGCTACACCTTC	CASNGDYVGGYTF
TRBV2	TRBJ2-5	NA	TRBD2	TGTGCCAGCAGTGAAATGGCTAGCGGGGGATGGGAGACCCAGTACTTC	CASSEMASGGWETQYF
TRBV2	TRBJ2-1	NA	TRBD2	TGTGCCAGCAAGAAAGTCCCGGGAGGGTCCTACAATGAGCAGTTCTTC	CASKKVPGGSYNEQFF
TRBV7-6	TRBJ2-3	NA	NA	TGTGCCAGCAGCCCCCTCATGAGTAGCGGAGGCACAGATACGCAGTATTTT	CASSPLMSSGGTDTQYF
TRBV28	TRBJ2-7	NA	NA	TGTGCCAGCAGTCCCCCCCTAGCTGAAAGGAAGCAGTACTTC	CASSPPLAERKQYF
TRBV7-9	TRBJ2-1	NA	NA	TGTGCCAGCACTCCTAGCGCCCTGGTAAATGAGCAGTTCTTC	CASTPSALVNEQFF
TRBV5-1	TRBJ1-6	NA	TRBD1	TGCGCCAGCAGCTTGCAGGGGGCGGATTCACCCCTCCACTTT	CASSLQGADSPLHF
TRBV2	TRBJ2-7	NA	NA	TGTGCCAGCAGTGGTCCGAGGTCCGACGAGCAGTACTTC	CASSGPRSDEQYF
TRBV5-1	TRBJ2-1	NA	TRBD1	TGCGCCAGCAGCCTGCGGGGACAGGGTAATCATGAGCAGTTCTTC	CASSLRGQGNHEQFF
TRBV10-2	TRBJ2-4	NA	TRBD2	TGCGCCAGCAGTGAGCCCCGGGGGGATACAAGGGGCATTCAGTACTTC	CASSEPRGDTRGIQYF
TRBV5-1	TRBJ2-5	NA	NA	TGCGCCAGCAGGACAAACCAAGAGACCCAGTACTTC	CASRTNQETQYF
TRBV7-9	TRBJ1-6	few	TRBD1	TGTGCCAGCAGCTTAGCGGGGACAGGGTATAATTCACCCCTCCACTTT	CASSLAGTGYNSPLHF
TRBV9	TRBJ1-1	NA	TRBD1	TGTGCCAGCAACTCTGAGGGGGCTCTAGACACTGAAGCTTTCTTT	CASNSEGALDTEAFF
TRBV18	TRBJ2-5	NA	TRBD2	TGTGCCAGCTCATCGGGGACTAGCGGGAGCGGGGAGACCCAGTACTTC	CASSSGTSGSGETQYF
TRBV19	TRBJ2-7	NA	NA	TGTGCCAGTAGTATAACCCAGGTCGCCGTCTACGAGCAGTACTTC	CASSITQVAVYEQYF
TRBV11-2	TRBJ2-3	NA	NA	TGTGCCAGCAGCTTAGATTTCCCGGGGTGGGCCAGCACAGATACGCAGTATTTT	CASSLDFPGWASTDTQYF
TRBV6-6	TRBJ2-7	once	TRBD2	TGTGCCAGCAGTTTTACTAGCGGGAGTGCTCGGTACTTC	CASSFTSGSARYF
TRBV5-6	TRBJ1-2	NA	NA	TGTGCCAGCAGCTTGGCCGGGACATTATTAAACTATGGCTACACCTTC	CASSLAGTLLNYGYTF
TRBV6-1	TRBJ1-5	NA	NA	TGTGCCACCCTGGGAGGGGCGCGTAGTCAGCCCCAGCATTTT	CATLGGARSQPQHF
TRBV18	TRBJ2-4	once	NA	TGTGCCAGCTCACCAGCAGGGCTTCTAGCCAAAAACATTCAGTACTTC	CASSPAGLLAKNIQYF
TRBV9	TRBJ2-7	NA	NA	TGTGCCAGCAGCGCAGCCATTTCCGACGAGCAGTACTTC	CASSAAISDEQYF
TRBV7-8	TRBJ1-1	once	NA	TGTGCCAGCAGCTTAGATGAGGGGGGCGAAGCTTTCTTT	CASSLDEGGEAFF
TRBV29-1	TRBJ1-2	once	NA	TGCAGCGTTGAATCTGGGTCCAGCTACACCTTC	CSVESGSSYTF
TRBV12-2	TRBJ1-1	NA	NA	TGTGCAAGTCGCTTAGTATTGACCCAGAACACTGAAGCTTTCTTT	CASRLVLTQNTEAFF
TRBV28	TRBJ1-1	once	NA	TGTGCCAGCAGTTTAAGGAGGGCCCTAAACACTGAAGCTTTCTTT	CASSLRRALNTEAFF
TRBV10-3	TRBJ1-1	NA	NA	TGTGCCATCAGGGGAGGGTCTTCAACTTTCTTT	CAIRGGSSTFF
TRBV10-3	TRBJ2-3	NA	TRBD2	TGTGCCATCAGCCATGGGACTAGCGGGGGAGGTACAGATACGCAGTATTTT	CAISHGTSGGGTDTQYF
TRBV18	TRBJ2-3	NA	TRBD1	TGTGCCAGCTCACCACGGACAGGTGAAGCAGATACGCAGTATTTT	CASSPRTGEADTQYF
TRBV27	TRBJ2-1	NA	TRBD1	TGTGCCAGCAGATCTAACCCAACCGGGACAGCGGATCAGTTGTACAATGAGCAGTTCTTC	CASRSNPTGTADQLYNEQFF
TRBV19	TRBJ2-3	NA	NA	TGTGCCAGTAGTATAGCGGCGGGGGATACGCAGTATTTT	CASSIAAGDTQYF
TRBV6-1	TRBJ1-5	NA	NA	TGTGCCAGCAGTGATAGCAATCAGCCCCAGCATTTT	CASSDSNQPQHF
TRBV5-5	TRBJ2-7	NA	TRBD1	TGTGCCAGCAGCGGCTTACAGGGGGCGCCGTCCGAGCAGTACTTC	CASSGLQGAPSEQYF
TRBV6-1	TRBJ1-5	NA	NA	TGTGCCAGCGTGGGGCCAGCCAATCAGCCCCAGCATTTT	CASVGPANQPQHF
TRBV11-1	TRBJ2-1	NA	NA	TGTGCCAGCAGCTTATGGCTAAACAATGAGCAGTTCTTC	CASSLWLNNEQFF
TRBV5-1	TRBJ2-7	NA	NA	TGCGCCAGCAGCTTGGATGCAATTACCTACGAGCAGTACTTC	CASSLDAITYEQYF
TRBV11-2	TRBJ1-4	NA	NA	TGTGCCAGCAGCTTAGGCGACGAAAAACTGTTTTTT	CASSLGDEKLFF
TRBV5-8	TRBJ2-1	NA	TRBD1	TGTGCCAGCAGCCCCTACGGGACAGGGTACAATGAGCAGTTCTTC	CASSPYGTGYNEQFF